This T cell receptor beta chain was documented in a study of shared T cell receptors in the human thymus. Germline CDR1 is LNHNV and CDR2 is YYDKDF (reference sequence). The CDR3 has 18 residues. V lost 0 bases to trimming and J lost 5 bases; unmatched junction nucleotides: 16. Repertoires were generated with immunoSEQ multiplex PCR, while TCRdb's copy carries only in-frame clones and drops some. The data contain 640,000 or so clones, around 87% of them singletons. This same sample was also taken into another study, of human thymus T cells. From that paper: Thymic resections from corrective heart surgery supplied the tissue. Reports from related research described highly overlapping thymic repertoires among unrelated individuals.

Specimen: thymocytes. This TCR derives from a boy younger than two with a congenital heart defect. The chain has TRBV15 and TRBJ2-7; 7 nucleotides agree with TRBD1. CDR3 in DNA: TGTGCCACCAGCAGAGAAGGCGAAACAGGGGATATTGTGGACGAGCAGTACTTC. It encodes CATSREGETGDIVDEQYF.